The sample holds many counts of the clone carrying this T cell receptor beta chain. This sample was included in a study of response to subunit inactivated influenza vaccine. This CDR3 region has 14 residues. CDR1 DFQATT and CDR2 SNEGSKA come from the germline V gene (reference sequence). With 8 bases removed from V and 7 bases from J, the gap between germline ends came to 18 bases. TCRdb re-derived calls from the RT-PCR reads in MiXCR, one entry per CDR3 protein. The top ten hold about 12% of the sample, which has about 480,000 distinct CDR3 sequences, about a tenth seen once. The chain couples TRBV20-1 to TRBJ1-6; a possible D gene is TRBD1 (6 bases). Sequenced here: PBMCs from blood, sampled about 40 days after vaccination. The sequence was obtained from a man aged 50 to 60 who received an inactivated influenza vaccine. DNA of the CDR3: TGCAGTACAATGGGGGCTTTCTCGAATTCACCCCTCCACTTT. Translation gives CSTMGAFSNSPLHF.